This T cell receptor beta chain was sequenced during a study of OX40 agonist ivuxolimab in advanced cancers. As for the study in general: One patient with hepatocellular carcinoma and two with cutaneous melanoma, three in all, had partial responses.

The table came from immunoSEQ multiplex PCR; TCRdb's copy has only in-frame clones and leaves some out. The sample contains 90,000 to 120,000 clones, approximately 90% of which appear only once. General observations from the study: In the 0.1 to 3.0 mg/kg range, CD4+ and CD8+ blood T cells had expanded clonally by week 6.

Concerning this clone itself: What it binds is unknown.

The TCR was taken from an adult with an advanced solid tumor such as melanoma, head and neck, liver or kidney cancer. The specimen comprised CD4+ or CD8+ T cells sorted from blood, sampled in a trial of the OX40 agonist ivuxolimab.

The CDR3 sequence is CASSGEADTQYF. The CDR3 bases are TGCGCCAGCAGTGGGGAGGCAGATACGCAGTATTTT. J is TRBJ2-3 and V is TRBV5-1; possibly TRBD2 for D (6 bases). The CDR3 sequence is 12 residues long. Per the germline V gene, CDR1 is SGHRS and CDR2 is YFSETQ. With 5 bases removed from V and 4 bases from J, the gap between germline ends came to 8 bases. The complete variable domain, with remaining parts taken from reference TRBV5-1 and TRBJ2-3, reads KAGVTQTPRYLIKTRGQQVTLSCSPISGHRSVSWYQQTPGQGLQFLFEYFSETQRNKGNFPGRFSGRQFSNSRSEMNVSTLELGDSALYLCASSGEADTQYFGPGTRLTVL.